This is a list of T cell receptor beta chains from one sample in a study of T cell repertoires in cytomegalovirus infection. TCRdb reprocessed the reads with MiXCR, giving one entry per CDR3 protein. The table lists roughly 760,000 distinct CDR3 sequences, about 40% of them singletons, with 2.5% to 3.5% in the top ten. The sample taken for sequencing was PBMCs. Every receptor here comes from a human donor in good health (CMV status not recorded). Some clones in this sample may be carry-over from other donors' samples. Both conserved end residues are part of each CDR3. Fields, in order: clone size, J gene, D gene, CDR3 length, V gene, CDR3 protein, CDR3 DNA. D genes are given only for firm matches. A row's size may be missing; if present it is once, few, many or a size class.

once TRBJ2-7 TRBD1 14 TRBV5-6 CASSLVATGIEQYF TGTGCCAGCAGCTTGGTTGCGACAGGGATCGAGCAGTACTTC
- TRBJ2-2 TRBD2 18 TRBV27 CASSTRTSGSINTGELFF TGTGCCAGCAGCACCCGGACTAGCGGGAGCATAAACACCGGGGAGCTGTTTTTT
- TRBJ2-3 TRBD2 19 TRBV7-9 CASSFRGGVKRTSTDTQYF TGTGCCAGCAGCTTTCGTGGGGGGGTCAAACGAACTAGCACAGATACGCAGTATTTT
- TRBJ2-7 - 14 TRBV7-2 CASSTDWGPYEQYF TGTGCCAGCAGTACAGATTGGGGACCCTACGAGCAGTACTTC
once TRBJ1-5 - 14 TRBV19 CASSIEGVNQPQHF TGTGCCAGTAGTATAGAGGGGGTCAATCAGCCCCAGCATTTT
- TRBJ2-3 - 14 TRBV25-1 CASSEAGSTDTQYF TGTGCCAGCAGTGAGGCGGGCAGCACAGATACGCAGTATTTT
few TRBJ2-7 - 12 TRBV28 CASSQKGYEQYF TGTGCCAGCAGTCAGAAGGGGTACGAGCAGTACTTC
few TRBJ2-7 - 14 TRBV13 CASTPGRRLGEQYF TGTGCCAGCACACCAGGACGGAGATTGGGGGAGCAGTACTTC
- TRBJ1-4 - 17 TRBV28 CASTMKGWTRRNEKLFF TGTGCCAGCACCATGAAGGGGTGGACTCGAAGGAATGAAAAACTGTTTTTT
- TRBJ1-5 - 13 TRBV5-6 CASSSGTTQPQHF TGTGCCAGCAGCTCAGGGACGACTCAGCCCCAGCATTTT
- TRBJ2-7 - 15 TRBV7-2 CASSSITLQGYEQYF TGTGCCAGCAGCTCCATCACCCTTCAGGGGTACGAGCAGTACTTC
- TRBJ2-7 TRBD1 16 TRBV28 CASSSPRGQLTYEQYF TGTGCCAGCAGTTCACCCCGGGGACAGTTAACCTACGAGCAGTACTTC
- TRBJ1-2 - 14 TRBV19 CASRKTDNPGGYTF TGTGCCAGTAGAAAAACGGACAATCCGGGAGGCTACACCTTC
- TRBJ2-5 TRBD2 17 TRBV4-1 CASSQGRTSGRLETQYF TGCGCCAGCAGCCAAGGCCGGACTAGCGGGAGGTTGGAGACCCAGTACTTC
- TRBJ1-5 - 14 TRBV28 CASSQTVGNQPQHF TGTGCCAGCAGCCAAACAGTGGGCAATCAGCCCCAGCATTTT
- TRBJ1-5 - 15 TRBV15 CATSREGTADQPQHF TGTGCCACCAGCAGAGAAGGCACTGCGGATCAGCCCCAGCATTTT
few TRBJ2-2 - 15 TRBV7-9 CASSLAQGETGELFF TGTGCCAGCAGCTTAGCTCAGGGTGAGACCGGGGAGCTGTTTTTT
few TRBJ2-5 - 15 TRBV7-6 CASSLEYGTSRTQYF TGTGCCAGCAGCTTAGAGTATGGGACAAGTAGGACCCAGTACTTC
- TRBJ2-7 TRBD1 17 TRBV10-3 CAISEPITGGRAYEQYF TGTGCCATCAGTGAGCCAATTACAGGGGGCCGAGCCTACGAGCAGTACTTC
- TRBJ1-4 TRBD1 15 TRBV4-1 CASSQSRQGGEKLFF TGCGCCAGCAGCCAATCGCGACAGGGAGGAGAAAAACTGTTTTTT
- TRBJ2-4 - 13 TRBV20-1 CSAIGGVENIQYF TGCAGTGCTATAGGCGGGGTGGAAAACATTCAGTACTTC
once TRBJ2-7 - 14 TRBV11-2 CASSLTPRGDEQYF TGTGCCAGCAGCTTAACCCCCAGGGGCGACGAGCAGTACTTC
- TRBJ1-2 TRBD1 14 TRBV28 CASRVTGGKGGYTF TGTGCCAGCAGGGTGACAGGGGGTAAAGGTGGCTACACCTTC
many TRBJ2-1 - 15 TRBV7-2 CASSLGVQVYNEQFF TGTGCCAGCAGCTTAGGGGTTCAAGTCTACAATGAGCAGTTCTTC
few TRBJ1-5 - 14 TRBV10-3 CAISEGVGDQPQHF TGTGCCATCTCCGAGGGGGTTGGGGATCAGCCCCAGCATTTT
few TRBJ2-7 - 13 TRBV28 CASRFADSYEQYF TGTGCCAGCAGGTTCGCCGACTCCTACGAGCAGTACTTC
- TRBJ2-2 - 16 TRBV7-6 CASSLAAGRNTGELFF TGTGCCAGCAGCTTAGCGGCAGGGCGAAACACCGGGGAGCTGTTTTTT
few TRBJ2-7 - 14 TRBV19 CASSIADRTYEQYF TGTGCCAGTAGTATAGCGGACCGAACATACGAGCAGTACTTC